This TCR beta chain is from a study of identical twins. TCRdb reanalysed the 5' RACE reads using MiXCR and keeps one entry per CDR3 protein. The table records some 200,000 distinct CDR3 sequences, about 7.5% of them present only once. This clonotype was seen only a few times. CDR3 length: 15 amino acids. Deletions cut 5 bases from V and 0 bases from J, with 15 bases between. The V gene's germline CDR1 is DFQATT and CDR2 SNEGSKA (reference sequence). These same data were also listed under a study on yellow fever vaccine responses in identical twins.

The sequencing input was memory (CD45RO+) T cells sorted from blood. The chain employs TRBV20-1 and TRBJ2-3, with no clear D. The receptor was derived from a woman younger than 30 in good health. This CDR3 reads CSAPSSGSSTDTQYF. The CDR3 nucleotides are TGCAGTGCTCCTTCCTCCGGGTCGAGCACAGATACGCAGTATTTT.